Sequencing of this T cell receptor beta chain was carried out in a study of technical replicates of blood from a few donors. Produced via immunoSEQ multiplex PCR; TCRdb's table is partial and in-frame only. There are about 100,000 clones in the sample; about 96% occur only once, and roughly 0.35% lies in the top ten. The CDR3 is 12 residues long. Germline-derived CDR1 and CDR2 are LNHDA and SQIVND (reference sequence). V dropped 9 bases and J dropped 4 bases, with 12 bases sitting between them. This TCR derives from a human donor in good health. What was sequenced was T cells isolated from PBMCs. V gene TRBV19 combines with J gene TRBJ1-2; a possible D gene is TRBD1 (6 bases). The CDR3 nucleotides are TGTGCCAGCCAACAGGGCACCTATGGCTACACCTTC. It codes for CASQQGTYGYTF.